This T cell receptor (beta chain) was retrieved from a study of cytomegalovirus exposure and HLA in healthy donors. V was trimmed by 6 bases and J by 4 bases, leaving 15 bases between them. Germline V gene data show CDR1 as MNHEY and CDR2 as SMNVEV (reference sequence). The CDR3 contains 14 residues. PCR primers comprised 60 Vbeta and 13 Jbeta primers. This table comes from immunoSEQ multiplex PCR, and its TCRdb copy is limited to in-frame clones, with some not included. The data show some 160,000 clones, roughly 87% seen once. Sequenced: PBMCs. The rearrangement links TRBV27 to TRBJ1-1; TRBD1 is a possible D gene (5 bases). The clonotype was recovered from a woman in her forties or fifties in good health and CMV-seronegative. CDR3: CASSYRGVATEAFF. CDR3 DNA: TGTGCCAGCAGCTACCGGGGGGTGGCCACTGAAGCTTTCTTT.